This TCR beta chain was identified during a study of a mutant IDH1 vaccine in newly diagnosed glioma (dated by TCRdb to 2020 to 2023). A note on the overall study: Vaccination was initiated 4-6 weeks after radiotherapy alone, or concurrently with temozolomide cycles in the chemotherapy-containing groups. Of the roughly 32 patients who were treated, about 62% were male and roughly 38% were female, and the mean age was approximately 40 years. Peripheral blood samples were drawn at six visits, namely V03 (baseline), V05, V07, V10, V12 and V13. The week-35 safety follow-up took place at visit V12, and the week-47 end of study took place at visit V13. Prior to enrollment, patients had been given standard therapy consisting of radiotherapy alone, temozolomide alone, or radiochemotherapy with temozolomide, with the combination given to most patients. For exploratory analyses, longitudinal TCRB deep sequencing was carried out in 25 to 30 treated patients wherever samples were available. Here is what the overall study found, with its caveats: Vaccine-induced immune responses across multiple MHC alleles were detected in roughly 94% of patients. Pseudoprogression appeared unrelated to alterations in the top peripheral T cell clonotypes detected by TCRB sequencing. PBMC samples for TCRB deep sequencing were selected based on availability. The authors stated that sample limitations prevented analyses of patient blood samples from being reproduced.

As concerns this clone: Its antigen target is currently unknown. No per-base quality is available; no much larger clone lies one base away.

Libraries were made using the immunoSEQ multiplex PCR assay. Following the manufacturer's protocol, the hsTCRB Kit was used to amplify rearranged TCR beta chain sequences. TCRB libraries were sequenced on an Illumina MiSeq. Turning to the authors' computational methods: Demultiplexing, trimming and gene mapping were performed with the kit vendor's proprietary platform. TCRdb's version of the immuneACCESS table is confined to in-frame rearrangements and falls short of the full clone set. An unresolved V gene accounts for under half of the shortfall where checked; the remainder is of unknown origin. D and trimming come from the DNA, and the V and J calls and clone size come from that table. This sample has about 48,000 clones in its table, and around four fifths of those were observed once. The ten largest clones add up to about 7% of the sample. CDR1 and CDR2, per the germline V gene, are MGHRA and YSYEKL. The CDR3 holds 15 amino acids from the cysteine to the phenylalanine. The entry retains the CDR3 DNA only, 45 bases that are in frame from base 1. V is shortened by 1 base, J by 5 bases, and the region joining them spans 14 bases.

Sample time point, as interpreted from the label and publication: week 35, safety follow-up. Each vaccine dose, consisting of 300 ug of a 20-mer mutant IDH1 peptide in Montanide, was administered subcutaneously with topical imiquimod. Across visits V03 through V10, patients got a total of eight vaccinations, given in weeks 1, 3, 5, 7, 11, 15, 19 and 23. Donors had newly diagnosed WHO grade 3 or 4 IDH1-mutant astrocytomas with loss of nuclear ATRX. The samples were drawn from NOA16, a multicentre, single-arm, open-label phase I trial in Germany that tested a mutant IDH1 peptide vaccine in humans for the first time. The DNeasy Blood and Tissue Kit was used to extract genomic DNA from EDTA blood for TCRB sequencing.

The sequences come from PBMCs, collected from a glioma patient whose treatment included an IDH1 peptide vaccine. The rearrangement joined TRBV4-1 to TRBJ2-5; possibly the D gene is TRBD2, per 6 matching bases. This receptor was taken from a man aged 35-49 years with glioma. The sequenced DNA: TGCGCCAGCAGCCAAGTGGGGCGGGGACCCGAGACCCAGTACTTC. Its amino acids are CASSQVGRGPETQYF.